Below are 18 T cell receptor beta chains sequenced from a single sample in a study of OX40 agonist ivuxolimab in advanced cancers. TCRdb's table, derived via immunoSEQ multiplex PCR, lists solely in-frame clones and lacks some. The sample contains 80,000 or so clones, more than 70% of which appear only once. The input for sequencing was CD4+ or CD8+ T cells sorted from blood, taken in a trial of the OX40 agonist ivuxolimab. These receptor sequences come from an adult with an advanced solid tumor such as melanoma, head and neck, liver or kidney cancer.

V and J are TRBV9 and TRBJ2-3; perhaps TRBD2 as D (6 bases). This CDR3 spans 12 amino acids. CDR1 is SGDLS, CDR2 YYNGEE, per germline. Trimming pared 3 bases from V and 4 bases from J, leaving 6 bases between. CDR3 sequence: CASSGDSDTQYF. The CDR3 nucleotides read TGTGCCAGCAGCGGGGACTCAGATACGCAGTATTTT.

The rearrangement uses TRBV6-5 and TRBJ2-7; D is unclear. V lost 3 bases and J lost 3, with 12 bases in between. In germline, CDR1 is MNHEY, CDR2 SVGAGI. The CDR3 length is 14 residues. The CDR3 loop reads CASSYNLESYEQYF. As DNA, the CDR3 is TGTGCCAGCAGTTATAACTTGGAAAGCTACGAGCAGTACTTC.

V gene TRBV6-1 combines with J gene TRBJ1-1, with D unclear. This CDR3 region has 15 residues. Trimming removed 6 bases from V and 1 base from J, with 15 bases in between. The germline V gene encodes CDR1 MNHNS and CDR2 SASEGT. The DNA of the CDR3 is TGTGCCAGCAGGGCAAGACGGACCCCGAACACTGAAGCTTTCTTT. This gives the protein CASRARRTPNTEAFF.

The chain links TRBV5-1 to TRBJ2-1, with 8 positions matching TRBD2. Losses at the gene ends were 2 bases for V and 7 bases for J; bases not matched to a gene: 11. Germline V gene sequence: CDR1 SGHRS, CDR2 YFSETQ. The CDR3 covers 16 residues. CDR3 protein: CASSFPGRGARNEQFF. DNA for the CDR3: TGCGCCAGCAGCTTTCCCGGGAGGGGGGCTCGAAATGAGCAGTTCTTC.

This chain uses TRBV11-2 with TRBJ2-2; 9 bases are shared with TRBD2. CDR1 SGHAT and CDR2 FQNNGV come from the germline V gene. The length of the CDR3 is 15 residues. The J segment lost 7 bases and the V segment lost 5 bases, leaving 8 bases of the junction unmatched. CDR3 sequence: CASSRSGGQSGELFF. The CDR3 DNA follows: TGTGCCAGCAGCCGTAGCGGGGGCCAGAGCGGGGAGCTGTTTTTT. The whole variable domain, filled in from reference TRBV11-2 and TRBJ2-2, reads EAGVAQSPRYKIIEKRQSVAFWCNPISGHATLYWYQQILGQGPKLLIQFQNNGVVDDSQLPKDRFSAERLKGVDSTLKIQPAKLEDSAVYLCASSRSGGQSGELFFGEGSRLTVL.

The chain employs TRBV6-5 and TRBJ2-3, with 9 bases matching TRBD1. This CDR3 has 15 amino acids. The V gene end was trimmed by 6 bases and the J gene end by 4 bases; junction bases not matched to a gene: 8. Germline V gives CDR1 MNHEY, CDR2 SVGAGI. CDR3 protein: CASRRQGGLADTQYF. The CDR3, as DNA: TGTGCCAGCAGACGACAGGGGGGTTTAGCAGATACGCAGTATTTT.

Here the CDR3 DNA reads TGTGCCAGCGGAAATAGCGGGGACCAAGAGACCCAGTACTTC. Translation gives CASGNSGDQETQYF. V is TRBV28 and J is TRBJ2-5; 8 bases align to TRBD2. Germline loops: CDR1 MDHEN, CDR2 SYDVKM. The CDR3 covers 14 residues. Trimming at V came to 8 bases and at J to 0 bases, leaving 5 bases not matched to a gene.

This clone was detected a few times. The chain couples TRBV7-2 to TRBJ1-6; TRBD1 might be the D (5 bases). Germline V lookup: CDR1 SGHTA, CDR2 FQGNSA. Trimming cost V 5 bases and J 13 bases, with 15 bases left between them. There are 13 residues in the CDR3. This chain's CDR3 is CASSDRPGNPLHF. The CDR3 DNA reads TGTGCCAGCAGCGACCGACCAGGGAATCCCCTCCACTTT. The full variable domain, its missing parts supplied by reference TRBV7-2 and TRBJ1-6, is GAGVSQSPSNKVTEKGKDVELRCDPISGHTALYWYRQSLGQGLEFLIYFQGNSAPDKSGLPSDRFSAERTGGSVSTLTIQRTQQEDSAVYLCASSDRPGNPLHFGNGTRLTVT.

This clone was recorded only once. The CDR3 spells CATSPRLGGTNYGYTF. In nucleotides, the CDR3 is TGTGCCACCAGCCCCCGACTCGGCGGGACTAACTATGGCTACACCTTC. The chain carries TRBV15 and TRBJ1-2, with D uncertain. Looked up from germline, CDR1 is LNHNV and CDR2 is YYDKDF (reference sequence). Trimming pared 5 bases from V and 0 bases from J, leaving 16 bases between. The CDR3 is 16 residues long.

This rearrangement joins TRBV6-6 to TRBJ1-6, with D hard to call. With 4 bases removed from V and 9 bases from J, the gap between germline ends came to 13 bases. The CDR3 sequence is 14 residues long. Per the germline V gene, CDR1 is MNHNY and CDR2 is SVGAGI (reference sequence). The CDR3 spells CASSSDIESSPLHF. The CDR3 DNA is TGTGCCAGCAGTTCCGACATTGAGAGTTCACCCCTCCACTTT.

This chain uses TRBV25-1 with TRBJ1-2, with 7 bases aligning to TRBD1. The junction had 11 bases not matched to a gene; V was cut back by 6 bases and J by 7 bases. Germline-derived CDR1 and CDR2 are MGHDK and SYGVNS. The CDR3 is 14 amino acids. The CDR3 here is CASSATSTGAGYTF. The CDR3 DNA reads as TGTGCCAGCAGCGCAACGTCTACAGGGGCTGGCTACACCTTC.

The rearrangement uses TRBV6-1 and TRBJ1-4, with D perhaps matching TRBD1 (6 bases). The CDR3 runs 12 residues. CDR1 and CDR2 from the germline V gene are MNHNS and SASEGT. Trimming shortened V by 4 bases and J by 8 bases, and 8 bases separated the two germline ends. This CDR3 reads CASSAGQEKLFF. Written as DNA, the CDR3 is TGTGCCAGCAGTGCTGGACAGGAAAAACTGTTTTTT.

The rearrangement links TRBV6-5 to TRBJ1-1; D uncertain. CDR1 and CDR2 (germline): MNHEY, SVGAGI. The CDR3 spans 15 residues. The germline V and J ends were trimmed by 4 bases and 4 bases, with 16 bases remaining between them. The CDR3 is CASSSLPGSGTEAFF. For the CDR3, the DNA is TGTGCCAGCAGTTCCCTTCCGGGCTCTGGCACTGAAGCTTTCTTT.

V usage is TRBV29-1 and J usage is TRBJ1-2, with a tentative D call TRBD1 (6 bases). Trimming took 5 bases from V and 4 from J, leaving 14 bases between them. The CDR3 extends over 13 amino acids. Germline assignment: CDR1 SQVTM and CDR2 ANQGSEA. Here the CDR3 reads CSVPRGGLYGYTF. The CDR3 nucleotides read TGCAGCGTTCCCCGGGGGGGCCTCTATGGCTACACCTTC.

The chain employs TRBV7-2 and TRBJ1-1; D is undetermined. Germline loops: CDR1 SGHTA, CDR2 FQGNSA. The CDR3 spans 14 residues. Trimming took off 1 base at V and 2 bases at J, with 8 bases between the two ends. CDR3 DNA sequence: TGTGCCAGCAGCTTAGATTTCCATAACACTGAAGCTTTCTTT. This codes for CASSLDFHNTEAFF. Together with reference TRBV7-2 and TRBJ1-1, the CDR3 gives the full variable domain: GAGVSQSPSNKVTEKGKDVELRCDPISGHTALYWYRQSLGQGLEFLIYFQGNSAPDKSGLPSDRFSAERTGGSVSTLTIQRTQQEDSAVYLCASSLDFHNTEAFFGQGTRLTVV.

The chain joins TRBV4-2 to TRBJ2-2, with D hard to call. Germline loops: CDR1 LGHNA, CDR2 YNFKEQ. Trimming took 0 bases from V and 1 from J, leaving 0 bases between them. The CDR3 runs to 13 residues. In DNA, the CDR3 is TGTGCCAGCAGCCAAGAGAACACCGGGGAGCTGTTTTTT. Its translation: CASSQENTGELFF.

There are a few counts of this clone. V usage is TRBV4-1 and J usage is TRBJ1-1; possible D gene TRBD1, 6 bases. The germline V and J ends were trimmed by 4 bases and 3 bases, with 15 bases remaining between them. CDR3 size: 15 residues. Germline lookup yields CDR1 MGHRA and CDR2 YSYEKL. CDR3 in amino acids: CASSPGPGHDTEAFF. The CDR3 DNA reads TGCGCCAGCAGCCCAGGGCCGGGACACGACACTGAAGCTTTCTTT.

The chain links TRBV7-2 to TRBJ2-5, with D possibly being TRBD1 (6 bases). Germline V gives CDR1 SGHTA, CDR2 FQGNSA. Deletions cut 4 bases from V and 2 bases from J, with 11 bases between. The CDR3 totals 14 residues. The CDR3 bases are TGTGCCAGCAGCTCGACAGGAGTGCAAGAGACCCAGTACTTC. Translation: CASSSTGVQETQYF.